The rows below give T cell receptor beta chains drawn from one sample of a study of blood T cell repertoires in COVID-19. Some clones are missing from TCRdb's copy, which holds only in-frame ones; the method was immunoSEQ multiplex PCR. The sample shows around 270,000 clones, 80% to 90% of them seen only once. Material: peripheral blood. The receptors shown here come from a man between 35 and 55 years old with acute or convalescent COVID-19. CDR3s include the opening cysteine and the closing phenylalanine or tryptophan. A D gene is named only where the DNA matches it firmly. Part of the rows lack a size; the others show once, few, many or a class for expanded clones.

CDR3,DNA,size,V,D,J
CASSLYGTGGWMNTEAFF,TGTGCCAGCAGTTTATACGGGACAGGGGGTTGGATGAACACTGAAGCTTTCTTT,-,TRBV27,TRBD1,TRBJ1-1
CASSPNPDTEAFF,TGTGCCAGCTCCCCAAACCCGGACACTGAAGCTTTCTTT,-,TRBV18,-,TRBJ1-1
CAPGGISRSPLHF,TGTGCCCCGGGGGGGATTAGTAGGTCACCCCTCCACTTT,-,TRBV6-4,-,TRBJ1-6
CASSLRTVTYEQYF,TGTGCCAGCAGTTTAAGGACAGTTACCTACGAGCAGTACTTC,-,TRBV6-5,-,TRBJ2-7
CASSHGGGSTDTQYF,TGTGCCAGCAGCCATGGTGGAGGGTCCACAGATACGCAGTATTTT,-,TRBV7-7,-,TRBJ2-3
CATSRDRSNTEAFF,TGTGCCACCAGCAGAGATCGTAGTAACACTGAAGCTTTCTTT,-,TRBV15,-,TRBJ1-1
CASSSLDRVGGYTF,TGTGCCAGTAGTTCCCTCGACAGGGTGGGTGGCTACACCTTC,-,TRBV19,TRBD1,TRBJ1-2
CASSARGADEQFF,TGCGCCAGCAGCGCCCGTGGGGCCGATGAGCAGTTCTTC,-,TRBV10-1,-,TRBJ2-1
CASNREQQETQYF,TGTGCCAGTAACCGGGAACAACAAGAGACCCAGTACTTC,-,TRBV5-4,-,TRBJ2-5
CASSVVPGDTEAFF,TGTGCCAGCAGCGTAGTTCCAGGGGACACTGAAGCTTTCTTT,-,TRBV9,-,TRBJ1-1
CASSELAGENEQFF,TGTGCCAGCAGTGAGCTAGCGGGGGAGAATGAGCAGTTCTTC,-,TRBV2,TRBD2,TRBJ2-1
CASSQGDRVYF,TGTGCCAGCAGCCAAGGGGACAGGGTTTATTTT,-,TRBV3-1/TRBV3-2,TRBD1,TRBJ1-3
CASSLEGAVGYTQPQHF,TGTGCCAGCAGTTTGGAGGGGGCCGTTGGGTACACTCAGCCCCAGCATTTT,-,TRBV28,TRBD1,TRBJ1-5
CASSLSGAEYGYTF,TGCGCCAGCAGCTTGAGCGGAGCAGAGTATGGCTACACCTTC,-,TRBV5-1,-,TRBJ1-2
CASSLQGSHGYTF,TGCGCCAGCAGCTTGCAGGGAAGTCATGGCTACACCTTC,-,TRBV5-1,-,TRBJ1-2
CASSETGGVPEQYF,TGTGCCAGCAGCGAGACAGGGGGCGTGCCCGAGCAGTACTTC,-,TRBV3-1/TRBV3-2,TRBD1,TRBJ2-7
CASSIDAGPTNNEQFF,TGTGCCAGCAGCATCGACGCGGGACCCACGAACAATGAGCAGTTCTTC,-,TRBV7-3,-,TRBJ2-1
CASSKGDSYNEQFF,TGTGCCAGTAGTAAAGGGGACTCCTACAATGAGCAGTTCTTC,few,TRBV19,-,TRBJ2-1
CASSPDIDTQYF,TGTGCCAGCAGCCCGGACATCGATACGCAGTATTTT,once,TRBV4-2,-,TRBJ2-3
CASSVEGGGAIEQFF,TGTGCCAGCAGCGTAGAGGGCGGGGGGGCCATTGAGCAGTTCTTC,once,TRBV9,TRBD2,TRBJ2-1
CASSISGHLETEAFF,TGTGCCAGTAGTATATCTGGACACTTGGAGACTGAAGCTTTCTTT,-,TRBV19,-,TRBJ1-1
CAWRGRENTEAFF,TGTGCCTGGAGGGGCAGGGAGAACACTGAAGCTTTCTTT,-,TRBV30,-,TRBJ1-1
CASRAQGPAGELFF,TGTGCCAGCAGGGCTCAGGGGCCGGCCGGGGAGCTGTTTTTT,-,TRBV27,-,TRBJ2-2
CFGEGNTGELFF,TGTTTTGGGGAGGGGAACACCGGGGAGCTGTTTTTT,-,TRBV6-5,TRBD2,TRBJ2-2
CAAQGNGNSPLHF,TGTGCCGCACAGGGGAACGGTAATTCACCCCTCCACTTT,-,TRBV10-3,TRBD1,TRBJ1-6
CASSLGARSSGELFF,TGTGCCAGCAGCTTGGGAGCTCGTTCGTCCGGGGAGCTGTTTTTT,few,TRBV7-6,-,TRBJ2-2
CASSHLDRNYYEQYF,TGTGCCAGCAGCCACCTCGACAGGAACTACTACGAGCAGTACTTC,-,TRBV14,-,TRBJ2-7
CASSPQETNYGYTF,TGTGCCAGCAGCCCACAGGAGACTAACTATGGCTACACCTTC,-,TRBV7-8,-,TRBJ1-2
CASSFSGQRSGANVLTF,TGCGCCAGCAGCTTCTCCGGACAGAGGTCTGGGGCCAACGTCCTGACTTTC,-,TRBV5-1,-,TRBJ2-6
CASSLGGGDTGELFF,TGTGCCAGCAGCTTAGGGGGGGGCGACACCGGGGAGCTGTTTTTT,-,TRBV7-7,-,TRBJ2-2
CASSSAFSTDTQYF,TGTGCCAGCAGCTCCGCGTTCAGCACAGATACGCAGTATTTT,-,TRBV7-8,-,TRBJ2-3
CASSIRDRGWPYEQYF,TGTGCCAGTAGTATTCGCGACAGGGGGTGGCCCTACGAGCAGTACTTC,-,TRBV19,TRBD1,TRBJ2-7
CSVVDLQSDTEAFF,TGCAGCGTTGTTGATCTCCAATCGGACACTGAAGCTTTCTTT,-,TRBV29-1,-,TRBJ1-1
CASSFSRTSLVYEQYF,TGTGCCAGCAGTTTCTCGCGGACTAGTCTGGTCTACGAGCAGTACTTC,-,TRBV6-5,TRBD2,TRBJ2-7
CASSLAEAVSPYEQYF,TGCGCCAGCAGCTTGGCCGAGGCCGTGAGTCCCTACGAGCAGTACTTC,-,TRBV5-1,-,TRBJ2-7
CASSSQRVQFF,TGTGCCAGCAGTTCACAGCGGGTGCAGTTCTTC,once,TRBV6-5,-,TRBJ2-1
CAWRGDKNTEAFF,TGTGCCTGGAGGGGGGACAAGAACACTGAAGCTTTCTTT,-,TRBV30,-,TRBJ1-1
CASSFSVHRGSYNSPLHF,TGTGCCAGCAGCTTTTCCGTTCACAGGGGGTCCTATAATTCACCCCTCCACTTT,-,TRBV5-6,TRBD1,TRBJ1-6
CASRYGAGVSSYNEQFF,TGTGCCAGCAGATACGGAGCGGGGGTAAGCTCCTACAATGAGCAGTTCTTC,-,TRBV11-2,TRBD2,TRBJ2-1
CASSATEFQPQHF,TGTGCCAGCAGCGCGACAGAATTTCAGCCCCAGCATTTT,-,TRBV9,-,TRBJ1-5